This TCR beta chain is from a study of vaccination effects on CD4 cells after COVID-19. Study-level information: Three convalescent patients were sampled both early and late post-vaccination.

ViraFEST used viral peptide pools to expand antigen-specific CD4+ T cells before sequencing. At the end of approximately 10 days of culture, CD4+ T cells were isolated. PCR showed that the person got SARS-CoV-2 infection at some point between March and December 2020. All participants had two doses of either the BNT162b2 or mRNA-1273 vaccine. As concerns this clone: What it recognizes is unknown.

Method: immunoSEQ multiplex PCR; TCRdb's copy keeps in-frame clones and lacks some. The table shows 15,000 or so clones, with roughly 78% occurring only once. The germline gives CDR1 DFQATT, CDR2 SNEGSKA (reference sequence). Germline trimming cut 6 bases from V and 6 bases from J; bases unmatched to any gene: 3. The CDR3 loop spans 11 amino acids. The origin of this receptor is a human donor who had a prior SARS-CoV-2 infection. Specimen: CD4+ T cells from PBMCs cultured with HCoV-NL63 spike peptides, collected after COVID-19 vaccination. The chain couples TRBV20-1 to TRBJ2-7; 9 bases line up with TRBD1. CDR3 amino acids: CSATDRGEQYF. DNA for the CDR3: TGCAGTGCAACGGACAGGGGCGAGCAGTACTTC.